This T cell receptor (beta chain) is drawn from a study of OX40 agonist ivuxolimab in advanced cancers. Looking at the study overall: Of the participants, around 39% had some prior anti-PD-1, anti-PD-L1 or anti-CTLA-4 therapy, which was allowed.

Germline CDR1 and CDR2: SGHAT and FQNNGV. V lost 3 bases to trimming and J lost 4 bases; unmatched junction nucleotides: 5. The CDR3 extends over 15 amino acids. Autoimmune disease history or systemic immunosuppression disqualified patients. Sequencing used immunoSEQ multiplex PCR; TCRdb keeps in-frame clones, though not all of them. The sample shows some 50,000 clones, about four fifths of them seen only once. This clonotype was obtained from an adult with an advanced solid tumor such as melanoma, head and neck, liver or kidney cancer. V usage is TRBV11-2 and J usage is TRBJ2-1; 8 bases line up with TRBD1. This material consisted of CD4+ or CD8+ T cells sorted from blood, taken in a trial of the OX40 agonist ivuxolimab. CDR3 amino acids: CASSFDRGSYNEQFF. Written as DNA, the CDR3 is TGTGCCAGCAGCTTTGACAGGGGTTCTTACAATGAGCAGTTCTTC.